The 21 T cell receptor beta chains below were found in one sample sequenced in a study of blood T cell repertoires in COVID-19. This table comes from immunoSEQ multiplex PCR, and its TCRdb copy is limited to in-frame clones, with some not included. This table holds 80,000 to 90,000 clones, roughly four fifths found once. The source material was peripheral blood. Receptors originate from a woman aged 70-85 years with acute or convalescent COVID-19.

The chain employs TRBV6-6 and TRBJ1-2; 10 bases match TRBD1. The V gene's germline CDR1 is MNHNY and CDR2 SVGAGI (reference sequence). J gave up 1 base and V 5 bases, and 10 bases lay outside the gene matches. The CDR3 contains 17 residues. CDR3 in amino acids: CASSLGTGDTLNYGYTF. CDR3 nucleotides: TGTGCCAGCAGTCTAGGGACAGGGGATACCCTTAACTATGGCTACACCTTC.

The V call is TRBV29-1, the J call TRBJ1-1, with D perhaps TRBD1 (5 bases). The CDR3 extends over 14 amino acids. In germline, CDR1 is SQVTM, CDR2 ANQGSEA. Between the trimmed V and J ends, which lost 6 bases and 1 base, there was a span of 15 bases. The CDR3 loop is CSVDHRDSNTEAFF. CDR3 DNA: TGCAGCGTGGATCACCGGGACTCGAACACTGAAGCTTTCTTT. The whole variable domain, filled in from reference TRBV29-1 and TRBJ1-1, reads SAVISQKPSRDICQRGTSLTIQCQVDSQVTMMFWYRQQPGQSLTLIATANQGSEATYESGFVIDKFPISRPNLTFSTLTVSNMSPEDSSIYLCSVDHRDSNTEAFFGQGTRLTVV.

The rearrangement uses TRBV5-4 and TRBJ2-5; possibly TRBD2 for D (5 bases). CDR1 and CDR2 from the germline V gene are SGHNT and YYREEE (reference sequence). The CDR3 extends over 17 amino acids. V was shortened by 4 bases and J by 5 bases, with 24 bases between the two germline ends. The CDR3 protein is CASSPAAAGPHAETQYF. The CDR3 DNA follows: TGTGCCAGCAGCCCGGCTGCTGCGGGTCCCCACGCCGAGACCCAGTACTTC.

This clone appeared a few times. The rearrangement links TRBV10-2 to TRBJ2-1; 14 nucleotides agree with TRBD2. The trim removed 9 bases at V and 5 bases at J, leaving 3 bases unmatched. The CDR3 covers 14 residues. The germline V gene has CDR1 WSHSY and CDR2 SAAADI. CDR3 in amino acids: CASGTSGGNNEQFF. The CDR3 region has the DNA TGCGCCAGTGGGACTAGCGGGGGAAACAATGAGCAGTTCTTC.

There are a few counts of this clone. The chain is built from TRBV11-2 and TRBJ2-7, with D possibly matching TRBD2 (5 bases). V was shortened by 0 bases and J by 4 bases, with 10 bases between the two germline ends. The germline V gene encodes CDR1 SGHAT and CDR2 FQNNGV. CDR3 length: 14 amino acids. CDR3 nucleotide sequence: TGTGCCAGCAGCTTAGAGAGGGTAGGGTACGAGCAGTACTTC. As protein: CASSLERVGYEQYF. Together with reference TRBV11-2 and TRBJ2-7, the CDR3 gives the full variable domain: EAGVAQSPRYKIIEKRQSVAFWCNPISGHATLYWYQQILGQGPKLLIQFQNNGVVDDSQLPKDRFSAERLKGVDSTLKIQPAKLEDSAVYLCASSLERVGYEQYFGPGTRLTVT.

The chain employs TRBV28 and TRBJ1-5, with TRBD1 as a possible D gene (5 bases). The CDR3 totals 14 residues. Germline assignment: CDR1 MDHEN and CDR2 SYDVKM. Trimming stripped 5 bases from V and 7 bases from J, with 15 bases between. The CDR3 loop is CASSPPTGVQPQHF. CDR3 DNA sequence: TGTGCCAGCAGTCCGCCTACGGGGGTCCAGCCCCAGCATTTT.

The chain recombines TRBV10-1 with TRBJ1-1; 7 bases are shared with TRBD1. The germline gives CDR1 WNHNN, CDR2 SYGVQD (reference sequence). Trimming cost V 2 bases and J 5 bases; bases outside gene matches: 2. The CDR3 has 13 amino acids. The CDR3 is CASSEGQVTEAFF. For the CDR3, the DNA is TGCGCCAGCAGTGAGGGACAGGTGACTGAAGCTTTCTTT.

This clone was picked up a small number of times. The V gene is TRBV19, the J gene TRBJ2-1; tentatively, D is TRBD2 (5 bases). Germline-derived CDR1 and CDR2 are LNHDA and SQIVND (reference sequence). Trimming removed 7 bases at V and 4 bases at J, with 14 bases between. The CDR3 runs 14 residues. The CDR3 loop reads CASNPSDFYNEQFF. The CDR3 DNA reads TGTGCCAGTAACCCCTCGGACTTTTACAATGAGCAGTTCTTC.

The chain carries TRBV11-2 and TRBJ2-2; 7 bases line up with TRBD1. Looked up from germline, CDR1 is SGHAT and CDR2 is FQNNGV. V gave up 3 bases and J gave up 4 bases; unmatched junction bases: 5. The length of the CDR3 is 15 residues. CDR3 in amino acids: CASSFRTGVTGELFF. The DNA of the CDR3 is TGTGCCAGCAGCTTCCGGACAGGAGTCACCGGGGAGCTGTTTTTT.

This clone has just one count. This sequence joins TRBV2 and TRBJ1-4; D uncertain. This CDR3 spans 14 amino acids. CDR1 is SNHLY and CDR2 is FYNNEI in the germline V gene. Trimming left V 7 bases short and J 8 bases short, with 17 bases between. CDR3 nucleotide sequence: TGTGCCAGCATGGCGTCGGGAGCGAAAGAAAAACTGTTTTTT. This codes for CASMASGAKEKLFF.

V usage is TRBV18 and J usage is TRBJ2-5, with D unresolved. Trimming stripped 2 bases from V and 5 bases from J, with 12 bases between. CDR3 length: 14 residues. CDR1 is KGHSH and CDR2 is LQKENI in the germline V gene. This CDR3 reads CASSPLSAGETQYF. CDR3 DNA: TGTGCCAGCTCACCATTGTCTGCCGGGGAGACCCAGTACTTC.

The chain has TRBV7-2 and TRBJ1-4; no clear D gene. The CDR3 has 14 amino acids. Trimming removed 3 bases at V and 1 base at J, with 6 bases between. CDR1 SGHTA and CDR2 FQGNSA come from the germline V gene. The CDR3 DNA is TGTGCCAGCAGCTTTCAGGAAACTAATGAAAAACTGTTTTTT. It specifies CASSFQETNEKLFF.

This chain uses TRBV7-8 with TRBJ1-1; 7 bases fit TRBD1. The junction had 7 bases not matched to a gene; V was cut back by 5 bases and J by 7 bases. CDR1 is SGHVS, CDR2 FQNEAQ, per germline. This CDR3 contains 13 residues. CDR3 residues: CASSPKDRLEAFF. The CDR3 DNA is TGTGCCAGCAGCCCCAAGGACAGGCTTGAAGCTTTCTTT.

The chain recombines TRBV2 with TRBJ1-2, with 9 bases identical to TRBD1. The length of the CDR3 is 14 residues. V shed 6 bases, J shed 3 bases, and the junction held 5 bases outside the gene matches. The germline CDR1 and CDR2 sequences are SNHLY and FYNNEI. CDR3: CASSGTGNDYGYTF. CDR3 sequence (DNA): TGTGCCAGCAGCGGGACAGGGAACGACTATGGCTACACCTTC.

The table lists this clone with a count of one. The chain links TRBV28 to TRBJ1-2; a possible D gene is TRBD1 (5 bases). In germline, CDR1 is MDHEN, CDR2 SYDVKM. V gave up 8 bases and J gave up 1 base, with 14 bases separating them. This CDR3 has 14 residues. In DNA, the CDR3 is TGTGCCAGCCGAGACAGCATACTTAACTATGGCTACACCTTC. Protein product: CASRDSILNYGYTF.

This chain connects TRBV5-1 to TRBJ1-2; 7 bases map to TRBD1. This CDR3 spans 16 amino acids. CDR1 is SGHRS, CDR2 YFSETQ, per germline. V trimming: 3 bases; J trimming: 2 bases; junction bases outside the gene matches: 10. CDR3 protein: CASSSGTVLTNYGYTF. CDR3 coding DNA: TGCGCCAGCAGCTCGGGGACAGTACTTACAAACTATGGCTACACCTTC.

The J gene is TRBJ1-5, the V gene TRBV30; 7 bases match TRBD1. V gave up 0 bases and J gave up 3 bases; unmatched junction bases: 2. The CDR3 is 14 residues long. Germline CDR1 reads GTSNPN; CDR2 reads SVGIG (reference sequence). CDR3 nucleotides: TGTGCCTGGAGTGTGGGACAGCTCAATCAGCCCCAGCATTTT. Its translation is CAWSVGQLNQPQHF.

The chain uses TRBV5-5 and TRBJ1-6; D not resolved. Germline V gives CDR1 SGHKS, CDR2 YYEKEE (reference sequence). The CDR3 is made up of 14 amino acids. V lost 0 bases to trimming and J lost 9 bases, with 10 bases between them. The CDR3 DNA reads TGTGCCAGCAGCTTGGGCGACATACGTTCACCCCTCCACTTT. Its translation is CASSLGDIRSPLHF. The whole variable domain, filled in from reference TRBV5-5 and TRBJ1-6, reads DAGVTQSPTHLIKTRGQQVTLRCSPISGHKSVSWYQQVLGQGPQFIFQYYEKEERGRGNFPDRFSARQFPNYSSELNVNALLLGDSALYLCASSLGDIRSPLHFGNGTRLTVT.

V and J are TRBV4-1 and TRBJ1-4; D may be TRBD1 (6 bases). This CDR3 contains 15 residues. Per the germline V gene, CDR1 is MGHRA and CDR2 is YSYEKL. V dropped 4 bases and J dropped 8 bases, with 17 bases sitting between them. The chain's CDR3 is CASSPIPGVREKLFF. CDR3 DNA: TGCGCCAGCAGCCCCATACCAGGGGTCCGGGAAAAACTGTTTTTT.

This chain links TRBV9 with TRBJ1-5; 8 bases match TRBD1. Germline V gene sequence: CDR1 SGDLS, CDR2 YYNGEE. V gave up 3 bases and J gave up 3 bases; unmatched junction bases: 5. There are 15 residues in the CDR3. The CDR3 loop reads CASSAEDRVNQPQHF. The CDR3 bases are TGTGCCAGCAGCGCCGAGGACAGGGTCAATCAGCCCCAGCATTTT.

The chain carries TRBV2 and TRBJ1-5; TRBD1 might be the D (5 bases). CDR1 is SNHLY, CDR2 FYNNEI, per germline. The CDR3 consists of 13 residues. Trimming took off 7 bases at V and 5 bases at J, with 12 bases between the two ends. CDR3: CASTPAGHQPQHF. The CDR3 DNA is TGTGCCAGCACCCCGGCAGGGCATCAGCCCCAGCATTTT. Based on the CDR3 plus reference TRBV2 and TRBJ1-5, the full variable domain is EPEVTQTPSHQVTQMGQEVILRCVPISNHLYFYWYRQILGQKVEFLVSFYNNEISEKSEIFDDQFSVERPDGSNFTLKIRSTKLEDSAMYFCASTPAGHQPQHFGDGTRLSIL.